This TCR beta chain was identified in a study of cytomegalovirus exposure and HLA in healthy donors. The CDR3 runs 13 residues. V was pared by 1 base and J by 3 bases, with 6 bases between. The germline gives CDR1 SGHDN, CDR2 FVKESK. The PCR contained 60 Vbeta and 13 Jbeta primers. Generated by immunoSEQ multiplex PCR, the TCRdb table keeps only in-frame clones and is missing some. The sample consists of some 200,000 clones, 75% to 80% of them appearing once. Worth noting for this clone: This specimen includes other DNA sequences encoding the same CDR3.

This chain connects TRBV14 to TRBJ1-2; D not resolved. This clonotype originated in a young man in good health and CMV-seronegative. Source material: PBMCs. CDR3 nucleotides: TGTGCCAGCAGCCAAGGACACGACTATGGCTACACCTTC. This translates into CASSQGHDYGYTF.